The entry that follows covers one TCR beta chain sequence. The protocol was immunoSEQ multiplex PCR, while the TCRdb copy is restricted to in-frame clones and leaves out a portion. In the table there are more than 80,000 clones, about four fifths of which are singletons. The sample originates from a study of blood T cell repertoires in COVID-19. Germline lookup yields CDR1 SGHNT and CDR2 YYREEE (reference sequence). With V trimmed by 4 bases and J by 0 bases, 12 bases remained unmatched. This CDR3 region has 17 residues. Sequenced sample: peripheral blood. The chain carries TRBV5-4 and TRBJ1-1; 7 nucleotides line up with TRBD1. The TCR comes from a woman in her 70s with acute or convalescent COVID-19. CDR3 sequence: CASSQSQGVVLNTEAFF. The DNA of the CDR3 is TGTGCCAGCAGCCAGAGTCAGGGGGTGGTACTGAACACTGAAGCTTTCTTT.